The 3 T cell receptor beta chains reported below all come from one sample, sequenced in a study of blood T cell repertoires in COVID-19. TCRdb's table, derived via immunoSEQ multiplex PCR, lists solely in-frame clones and lacks some. The data contain about 210,000 clones, about four fifths of them singletons. Sequencing was carried out using peripheral blood. The source is a woman between 50 and 59 years old with acute or convalescent COVID-19.

This clone was seen a few times. This chain uses TRBV13 with TRBJ1-2; the D gene is possibly TRBD1 (5 bases). CDR1 and CDR2 (germline): PRHDT, FYEKMQ (reference sequence). V shed 3 bases and J shed 7 bases, with 12 bases lying between them. This CDR3 has 13 amino acids. The CDR3 loop is CASSFGGEGGYTF. Written as DNA, the CDR3 is TGTGCCAGCAGCTTCGGAGGGGAGGGTGGCTACACCTTC.

The chain couples TRBV6-6 to TRBJ2-5, with TRBD2 identical over 9 bases. Germline V gene data show CDR1 as MNHNY and CDR2 as SVGAGI (reference sequence). V dropped 5 bases and J dropped 5; count of bases not matched to a gene: 3. The CDR3 loop spans 13 amino acids. The chain's CDR3 is CASSHGLAETQYF. CDR3 bases: TGTGCCAGCAGTCACGGACTAGCGGAGACCCAGTACTTC.

The V gene is TRBV5-8, the J gene TRBJ2-5, with D tentatively TRBD1 (5 bases). The CDR3 has 14 amino acids. Trimming removed 0 bases at V and 2 bases at J, with 8 bases between. Germline loops: CDR1 SGHTS, CDR2 YDEGEE. CDR3 sequence reads: CASSLAGAQETQYF. CDR3 in DNA: TGTGCCAGCAGCTTGGCTGGGGCACAAGAGACCCAGTACTTC.